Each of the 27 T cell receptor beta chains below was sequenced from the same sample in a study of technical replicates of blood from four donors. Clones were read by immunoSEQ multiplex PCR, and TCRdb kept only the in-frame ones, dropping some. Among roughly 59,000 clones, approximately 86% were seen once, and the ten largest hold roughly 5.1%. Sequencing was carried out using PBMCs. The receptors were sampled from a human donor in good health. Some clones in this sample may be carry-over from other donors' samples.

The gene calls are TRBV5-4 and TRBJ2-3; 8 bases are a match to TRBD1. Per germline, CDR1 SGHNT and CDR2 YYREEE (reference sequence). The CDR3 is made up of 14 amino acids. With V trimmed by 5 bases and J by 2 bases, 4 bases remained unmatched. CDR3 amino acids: CASSPGQDTDTQYF. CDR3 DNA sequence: TGTGCCAGCAGTCCGGGACAGGACACAGATACGCAGTATTTT.

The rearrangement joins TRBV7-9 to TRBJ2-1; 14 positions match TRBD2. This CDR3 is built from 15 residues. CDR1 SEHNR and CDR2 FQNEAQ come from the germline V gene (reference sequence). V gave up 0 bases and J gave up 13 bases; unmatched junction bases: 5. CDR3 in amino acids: CASSLATSGGALQFF. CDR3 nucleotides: TGTGCCAGCAGCTTAGCGACTAGCGGGGGGGCCCTACAGTTCTTC.

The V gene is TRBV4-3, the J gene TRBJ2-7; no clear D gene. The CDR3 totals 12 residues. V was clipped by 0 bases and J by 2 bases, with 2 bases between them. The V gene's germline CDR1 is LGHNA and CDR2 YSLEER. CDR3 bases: TGCGCCAGCAGCCAAGACACCTACGAGCAGTACTTC. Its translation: CASSQDTYEQYF.

The CDR3 here is CASSQQGANSGANVLTF. Written as DNA, the CDR3 is TGCGCCAGCAGCCAACAGGGGGCCAACTCTGGGGCCAACGTCCTGACTTTC. This rearrangement joins TRBV4-3 to TRBJ2-6; 8 bases map to TRBD1. The CDR3 has 17 amino acids. After removal of 2 bases from V and 0 bases from J, the junction contained 3 bases not matched to a gene. CDR1 is LGHNA, CDR2 YSLEER, per germline.

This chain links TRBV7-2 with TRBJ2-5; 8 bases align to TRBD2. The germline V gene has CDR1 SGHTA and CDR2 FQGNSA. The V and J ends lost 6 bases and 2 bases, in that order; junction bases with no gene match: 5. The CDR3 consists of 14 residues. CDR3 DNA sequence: TGTGCCAGCAGATACCGCGGGGGGCAAGAGACCCAGTACTTC. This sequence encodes CASRYRGGQETQYF.

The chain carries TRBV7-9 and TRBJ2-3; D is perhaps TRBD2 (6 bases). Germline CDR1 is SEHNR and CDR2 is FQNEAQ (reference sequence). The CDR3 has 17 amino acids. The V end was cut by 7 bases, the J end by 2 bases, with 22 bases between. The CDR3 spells CASTGAPTYENTDTQYF. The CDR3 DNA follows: TGTGCCAGCACGGGAGCCCCAACCTACGAGAACACAGATACGCAGTATTTT.

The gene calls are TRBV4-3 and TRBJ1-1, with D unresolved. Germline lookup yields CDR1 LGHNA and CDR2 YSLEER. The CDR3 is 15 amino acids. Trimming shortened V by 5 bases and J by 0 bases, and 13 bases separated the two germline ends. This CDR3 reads CASSVNRFMNTEAFF. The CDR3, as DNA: TGCGCCAGCAGCGTCAATAGATTCATGAACACTGAAGCTTTCTTT.

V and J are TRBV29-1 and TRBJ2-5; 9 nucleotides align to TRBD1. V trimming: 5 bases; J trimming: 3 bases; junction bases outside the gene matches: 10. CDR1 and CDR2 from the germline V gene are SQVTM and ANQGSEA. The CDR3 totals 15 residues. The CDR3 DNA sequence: TGCAGCGTTATCAGGGACAGGGCGCGTAAAGAGACCCAGTACTTC. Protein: CSVIRDRARKETQYF.

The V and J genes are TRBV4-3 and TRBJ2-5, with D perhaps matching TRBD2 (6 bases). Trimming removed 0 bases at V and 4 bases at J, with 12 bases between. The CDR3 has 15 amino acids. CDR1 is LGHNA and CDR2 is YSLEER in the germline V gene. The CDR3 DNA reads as TGCGCCAGCAGCCAAGATGTCGGGGGAGGAGAGACCCAGTACTTC. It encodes CASSQDVGGGETQYF.

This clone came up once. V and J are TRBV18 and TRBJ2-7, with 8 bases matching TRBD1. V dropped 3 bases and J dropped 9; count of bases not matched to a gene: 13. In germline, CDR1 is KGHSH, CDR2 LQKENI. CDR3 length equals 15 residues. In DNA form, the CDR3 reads TGTGCCAGCTCACCGGGTGGACAGGGCACTTTTGGGCAGTACTTC. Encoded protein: CASSPGGQGTFGQYF.

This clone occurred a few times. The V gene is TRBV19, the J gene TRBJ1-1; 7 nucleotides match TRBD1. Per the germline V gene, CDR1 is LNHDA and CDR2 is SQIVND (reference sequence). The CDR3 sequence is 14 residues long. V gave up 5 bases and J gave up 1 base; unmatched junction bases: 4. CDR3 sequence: CASSSRTGNTEAFF. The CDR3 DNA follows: TGTGCCAGTAGTTCCAGGACAGGGAACACTGAAGCTTTCTTT.

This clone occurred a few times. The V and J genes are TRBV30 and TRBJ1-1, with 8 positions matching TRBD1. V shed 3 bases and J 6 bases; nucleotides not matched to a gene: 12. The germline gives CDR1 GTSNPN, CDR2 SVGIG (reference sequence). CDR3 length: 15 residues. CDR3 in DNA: TGTGCCTGGAGAGCCACGACAGGGGCGTCCGCTGAAGCTTTCTTT. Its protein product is CAWRATTGASAEAFF.

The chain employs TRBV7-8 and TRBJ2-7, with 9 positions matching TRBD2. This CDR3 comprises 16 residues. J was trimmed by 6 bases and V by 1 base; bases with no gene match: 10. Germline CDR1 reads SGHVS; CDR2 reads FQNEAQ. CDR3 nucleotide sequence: TGTGCCAGCAGCTTAGACCGGGAGCGGGGGGTCTTCGAGCAGTACTTC. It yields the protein CASSLDRERGVFEQYF.

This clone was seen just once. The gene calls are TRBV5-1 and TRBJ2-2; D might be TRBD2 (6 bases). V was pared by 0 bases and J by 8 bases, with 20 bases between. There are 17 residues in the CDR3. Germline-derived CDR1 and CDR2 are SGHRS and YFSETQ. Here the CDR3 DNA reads TGCGCCAGCAGCTTGGGGGGTAGCGGAACAACGACGGGGGAGCTGTTTTTT. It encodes CASSLGGSGTTTGELFF.

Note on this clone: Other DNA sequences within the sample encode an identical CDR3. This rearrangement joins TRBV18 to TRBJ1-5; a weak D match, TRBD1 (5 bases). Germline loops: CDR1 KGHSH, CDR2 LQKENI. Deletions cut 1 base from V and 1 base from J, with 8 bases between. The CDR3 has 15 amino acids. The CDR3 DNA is TGTGCCAGCTCACCACAAGGGGCGAGCAATCAGCCCCAGCATTTT. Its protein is CASSPQGASNQPQHF. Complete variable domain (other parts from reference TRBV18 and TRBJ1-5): NAGVMQNPRHLVRRRGQEARLRCSPMKGHSHVYWYRQLPEEGLKFMVYLQKENIIDESGMPKERFSAEFPKEGPSILRIQQVVRGDSAAYFCASSPQGASNQPQHFGDGTRLSIL.

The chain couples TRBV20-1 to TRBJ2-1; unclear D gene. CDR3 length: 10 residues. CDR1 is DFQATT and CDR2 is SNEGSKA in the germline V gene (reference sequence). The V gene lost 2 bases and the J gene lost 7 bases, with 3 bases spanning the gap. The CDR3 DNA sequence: TGCAGTGCTAGACTTAATGAGCAGTTCTTC. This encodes CSARLNEQFF.

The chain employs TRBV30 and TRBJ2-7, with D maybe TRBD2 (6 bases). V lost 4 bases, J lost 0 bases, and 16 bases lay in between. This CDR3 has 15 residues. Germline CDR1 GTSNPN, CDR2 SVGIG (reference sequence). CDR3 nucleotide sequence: TGTGCCTGGACCTTCCGGGACTTCCGCTCCTACGAGCAGTACTTC. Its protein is CAWTFRDFRSYEQYF.

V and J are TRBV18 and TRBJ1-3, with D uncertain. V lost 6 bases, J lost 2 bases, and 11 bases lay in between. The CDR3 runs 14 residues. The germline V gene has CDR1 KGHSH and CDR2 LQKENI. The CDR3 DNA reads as TGTGCCAGCTCGCCGACAAAGCCTGGAAACACCATATATTTT. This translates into CASSPTKPGNTIYF.

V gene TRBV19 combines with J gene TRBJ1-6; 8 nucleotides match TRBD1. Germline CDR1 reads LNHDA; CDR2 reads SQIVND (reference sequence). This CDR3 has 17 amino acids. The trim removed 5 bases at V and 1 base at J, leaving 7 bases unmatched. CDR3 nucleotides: TGTGCCAGTAGTCTTGACAGGGGAAGGTCCTATAATTCACCCCTCCACTTT. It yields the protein CASSLDRGRSYNSPLHF.

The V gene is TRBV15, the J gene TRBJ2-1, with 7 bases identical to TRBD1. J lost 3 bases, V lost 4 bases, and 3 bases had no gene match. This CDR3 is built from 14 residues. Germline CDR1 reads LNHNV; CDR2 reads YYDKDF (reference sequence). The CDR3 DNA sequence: TGTGCCACCAGCACCAGACAGGGCTACAATGAGCAGTTCTTC. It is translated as CATSTRQGYNEQFF.

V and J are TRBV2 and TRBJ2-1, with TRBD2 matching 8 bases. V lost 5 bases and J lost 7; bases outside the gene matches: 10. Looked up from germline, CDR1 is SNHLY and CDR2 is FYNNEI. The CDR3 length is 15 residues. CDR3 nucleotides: TGTGCCAGCAGTACCCGGGCTAGCGGGTTAAATGAGCAGTTCTTC. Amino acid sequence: CASSTRASGLNEQFF.

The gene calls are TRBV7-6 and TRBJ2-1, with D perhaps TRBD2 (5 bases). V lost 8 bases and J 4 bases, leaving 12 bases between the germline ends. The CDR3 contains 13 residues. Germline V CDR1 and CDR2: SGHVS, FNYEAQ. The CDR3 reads CASAIGVYNEQFF. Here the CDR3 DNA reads TGTGCCAGCGCCATCGGGGTTTACAATGAGCAGTTCTTC.

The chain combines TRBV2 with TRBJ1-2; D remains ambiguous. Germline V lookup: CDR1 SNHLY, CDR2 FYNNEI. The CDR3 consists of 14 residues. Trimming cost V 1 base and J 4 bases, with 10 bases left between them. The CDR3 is CASSEEQVFYGYTF. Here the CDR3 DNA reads TGTGCCAGCAGTGAAGAGCAGGTATTCTATGGCTACACCTTC.

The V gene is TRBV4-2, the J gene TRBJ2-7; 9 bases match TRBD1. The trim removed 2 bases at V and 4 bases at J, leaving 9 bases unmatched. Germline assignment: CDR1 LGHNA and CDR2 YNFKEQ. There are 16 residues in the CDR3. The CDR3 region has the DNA TGTGCCAGCAGCCAAACCGCCGGGACAGGGAAGTACGAGCAGTACTTC. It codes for CASSQTAGTGKYEQYF.

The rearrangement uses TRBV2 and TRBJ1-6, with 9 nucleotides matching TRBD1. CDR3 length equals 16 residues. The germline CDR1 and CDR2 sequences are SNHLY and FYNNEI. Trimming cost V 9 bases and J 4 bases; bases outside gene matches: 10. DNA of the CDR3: TGTGCCAGTACGGACAGGACAGGGGCATATAATTCACCCCTCCACTTT. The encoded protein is CASTDRTGAYNSPLHF.

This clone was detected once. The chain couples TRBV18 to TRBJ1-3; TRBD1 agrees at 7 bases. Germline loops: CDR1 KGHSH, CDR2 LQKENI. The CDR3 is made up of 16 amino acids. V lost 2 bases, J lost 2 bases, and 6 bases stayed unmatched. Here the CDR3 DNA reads TGTGCCAGCTCACCAGTTTACGACAGGGCTGGAAACACCATATATTTT. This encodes CASSPVYDRAGNTIYF.

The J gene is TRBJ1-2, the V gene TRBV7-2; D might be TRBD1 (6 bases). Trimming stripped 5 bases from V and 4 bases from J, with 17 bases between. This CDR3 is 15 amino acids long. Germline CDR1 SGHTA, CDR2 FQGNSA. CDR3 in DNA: TGTGCCAGCAGCCCCCGGGACACAGCTAGCTATGGCTACACCTTC. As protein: CASSPRDTASYGYTF.